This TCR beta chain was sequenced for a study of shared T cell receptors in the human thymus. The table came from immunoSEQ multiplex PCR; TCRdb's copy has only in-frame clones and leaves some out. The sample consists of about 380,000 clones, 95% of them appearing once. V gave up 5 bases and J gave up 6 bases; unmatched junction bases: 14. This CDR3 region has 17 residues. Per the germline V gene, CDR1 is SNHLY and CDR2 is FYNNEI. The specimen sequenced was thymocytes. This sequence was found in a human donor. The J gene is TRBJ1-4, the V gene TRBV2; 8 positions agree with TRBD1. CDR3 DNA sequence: TGTGCCAGCAGTAATAACAAAGACAGGGGAGAGGATGAAAAACTGTTTTTT. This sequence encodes CASSNNKDRGEDEKLFF.